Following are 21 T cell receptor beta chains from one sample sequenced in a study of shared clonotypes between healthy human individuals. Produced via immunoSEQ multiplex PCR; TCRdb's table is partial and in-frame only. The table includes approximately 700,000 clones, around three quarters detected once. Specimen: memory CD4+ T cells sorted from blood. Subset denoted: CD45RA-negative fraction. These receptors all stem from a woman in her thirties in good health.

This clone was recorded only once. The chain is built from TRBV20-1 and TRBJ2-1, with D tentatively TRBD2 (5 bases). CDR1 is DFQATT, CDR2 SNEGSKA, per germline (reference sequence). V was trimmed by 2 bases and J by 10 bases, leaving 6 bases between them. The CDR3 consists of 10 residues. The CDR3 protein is CSARREEQFF. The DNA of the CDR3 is TGCAGTGCTAGACGGGAAGAGCAGTTCTTC.

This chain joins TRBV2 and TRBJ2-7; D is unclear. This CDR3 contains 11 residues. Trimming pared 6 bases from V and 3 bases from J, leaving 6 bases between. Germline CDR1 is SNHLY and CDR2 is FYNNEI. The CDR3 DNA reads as TGTGCCAGCAGACAGCACTACGAGCAGTACTTC. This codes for CASRQHYEQYF.

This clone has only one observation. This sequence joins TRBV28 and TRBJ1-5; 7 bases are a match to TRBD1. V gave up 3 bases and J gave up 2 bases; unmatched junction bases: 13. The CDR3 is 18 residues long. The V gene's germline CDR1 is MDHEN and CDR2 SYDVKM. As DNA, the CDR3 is TGTGCCAGCAGTTTCCGAGCCTATACAGGGGATGGCAATCAGCCCCAGCATTTT. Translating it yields CASSFRAYTGDGNQPQHF.

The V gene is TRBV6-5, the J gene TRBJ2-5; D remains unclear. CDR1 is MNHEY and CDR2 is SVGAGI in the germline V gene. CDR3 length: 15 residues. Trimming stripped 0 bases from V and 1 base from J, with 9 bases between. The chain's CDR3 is CASSYSTQPQETQYF. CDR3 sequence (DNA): TGTGCCAGCAGTTACTCGACACAGCCCCAAGAGACCCAGTACTTC.

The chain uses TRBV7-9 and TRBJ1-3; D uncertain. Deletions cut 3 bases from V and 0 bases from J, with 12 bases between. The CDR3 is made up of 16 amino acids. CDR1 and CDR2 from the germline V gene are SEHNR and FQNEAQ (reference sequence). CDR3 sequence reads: CASSFLGGYSGNTIYF. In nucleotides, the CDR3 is TGTGCCAGCAGCTTCTTAGGCGGTTACTCTGGAAACACCATATATTTT.

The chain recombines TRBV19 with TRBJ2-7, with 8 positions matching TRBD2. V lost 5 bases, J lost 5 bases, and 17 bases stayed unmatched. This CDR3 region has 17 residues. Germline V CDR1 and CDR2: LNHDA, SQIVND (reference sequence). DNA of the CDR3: TGTGCCAGTAGTGAGCTGAGGTCGAGCGGGAGTATCCACGAGCAGTACTTC. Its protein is CASSELRSSGSIHEQYF. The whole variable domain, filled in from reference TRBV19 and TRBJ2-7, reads DGGITQSPKYLFRKEGQNVTLSCEQNLNHDAMYWYRQDPGQGLRLIYYSQIVNDFQKGDIAEGYSVSREKKESFPLTVTSAQKNPTAFYLCASSELRSSGSIHEQYFGPGTRLTVT.

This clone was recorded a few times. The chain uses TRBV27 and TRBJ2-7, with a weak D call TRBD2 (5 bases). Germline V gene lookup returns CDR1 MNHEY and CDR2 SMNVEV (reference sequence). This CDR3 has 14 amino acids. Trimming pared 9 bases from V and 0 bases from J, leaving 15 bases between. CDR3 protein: CARSLGVSSYEQYF. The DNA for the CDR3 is TGTGCCAGAAGTCTCGGGGTCAGCTCCTACGAGCAGTACTTC.

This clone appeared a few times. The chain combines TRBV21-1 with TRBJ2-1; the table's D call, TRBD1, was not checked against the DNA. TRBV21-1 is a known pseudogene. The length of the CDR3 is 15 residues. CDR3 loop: CASSKRGRSYNEQFF. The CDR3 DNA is TGTGCCAGCAGCAAAAGGGGCCGCTCCTACAATGAGCAGTTCTTC.

The CDR3 DNA reads TGTGCCAGCAGCTTACTAGGGACTGGGGCCAACGTCCTGACTTTC. Amino acid sequence: CASSLLGTGANVLTF. V and J are TRBV13 and TRBJ2-6; D is ambiguous. The CDR3 has 15 residues. CDR1 PRHDT and CDR2 FYEKMQ come from the germline V gene (reference sequence). V lost 2 bases, J lost 2 bases, and 7 bases lay in between. Supplemented by reference TRBV13 and TRBJ2-6, the full variable domain reads AAGVIQSPRHLIKEKRETATLKCYPIPRHDTVYWYQQGPGQDPQFLISFYEKMQSDKGSIPDRFSAQQFSDYHSELNMSSLELGDSALYFCASSLLGTGANVLTFGAGSRLTVL.

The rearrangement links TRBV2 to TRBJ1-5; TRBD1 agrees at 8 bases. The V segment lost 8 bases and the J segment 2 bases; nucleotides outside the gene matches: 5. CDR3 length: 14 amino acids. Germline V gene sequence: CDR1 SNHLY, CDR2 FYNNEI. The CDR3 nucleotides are TGTGCCAGCTCCTACAGGGGGGGCAATCAGCCCCAGCATTTT. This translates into CASSYRGGNQPQHF.

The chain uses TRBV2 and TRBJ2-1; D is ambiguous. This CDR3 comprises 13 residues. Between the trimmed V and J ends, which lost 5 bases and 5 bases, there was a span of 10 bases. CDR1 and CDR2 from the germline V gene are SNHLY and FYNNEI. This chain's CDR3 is CASSQDGNNEQFF. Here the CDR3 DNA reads TGTGCCAGCAGTCAGGACGGTAACAATGAGCAGTTCTTC.

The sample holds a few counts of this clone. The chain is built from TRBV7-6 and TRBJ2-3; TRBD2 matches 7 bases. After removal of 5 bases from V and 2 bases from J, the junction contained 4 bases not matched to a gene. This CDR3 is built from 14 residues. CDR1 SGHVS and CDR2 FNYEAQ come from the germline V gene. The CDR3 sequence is CASSLGGNTDTQYF. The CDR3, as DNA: TGTGCCAGCAGCCTGGGGGGGAACACAGATACGCAGTATTTT. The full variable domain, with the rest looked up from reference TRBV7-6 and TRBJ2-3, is GAGVSQSPRYKVTKRGQDVALRCDPISGHVSLYWYRQALGQGPEFLTYFNYEAQQDKSGLPNDRFSAERPEGSISTLTIQRTEQRDSAMYRCASSLGGNTDTQYFGPGTRLTVL.

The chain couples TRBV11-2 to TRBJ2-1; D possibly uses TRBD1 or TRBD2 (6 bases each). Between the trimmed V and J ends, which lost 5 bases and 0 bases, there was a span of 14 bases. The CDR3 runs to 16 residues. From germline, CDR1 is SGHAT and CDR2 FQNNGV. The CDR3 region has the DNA TGTGCCAGCAGCGCGATAGGGGGAGGCTCCTACAATGAGCAGTTCTTC. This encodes CASSAIGGGSYNEQFF.

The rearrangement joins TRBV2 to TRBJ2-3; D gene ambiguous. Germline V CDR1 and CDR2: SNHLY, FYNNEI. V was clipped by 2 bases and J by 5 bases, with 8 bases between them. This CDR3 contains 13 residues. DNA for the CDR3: TGTGCCAGCAGTGAATCGACGATAGATACGCAGTATTTT. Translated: CASSESTIDTQYF.

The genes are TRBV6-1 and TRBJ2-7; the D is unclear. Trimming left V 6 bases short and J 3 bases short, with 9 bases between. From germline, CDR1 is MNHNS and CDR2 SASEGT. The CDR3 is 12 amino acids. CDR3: CASRSQYYEQYF. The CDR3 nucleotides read TGTGCCAGCAGGTCGCAATACTACGAGCAGTACTTC.

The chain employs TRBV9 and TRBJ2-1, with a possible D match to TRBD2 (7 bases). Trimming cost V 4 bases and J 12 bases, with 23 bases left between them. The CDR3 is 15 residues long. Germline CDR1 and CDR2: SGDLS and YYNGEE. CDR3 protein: CASSPGEGSGFGQFF. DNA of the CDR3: TGTGCCAGCAGCCCAGGGGAGGGTAGCGGTTTTGGGCAGTTCTTC.

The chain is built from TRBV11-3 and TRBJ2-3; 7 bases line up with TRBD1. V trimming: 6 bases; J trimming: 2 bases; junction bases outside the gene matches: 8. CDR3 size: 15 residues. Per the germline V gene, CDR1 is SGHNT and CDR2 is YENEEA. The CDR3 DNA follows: TGTGCCAGCAGTGCAGGGACAGACGACACAGATACGCAGTATTTT. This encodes CASSAGTDDTDTQYF.

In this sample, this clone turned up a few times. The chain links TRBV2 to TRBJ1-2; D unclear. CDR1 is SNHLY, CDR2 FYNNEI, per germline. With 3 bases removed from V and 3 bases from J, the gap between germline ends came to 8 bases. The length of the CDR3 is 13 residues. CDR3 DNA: TGTGCCAGCAGTGATGACGGATACTATGGCTACACCTTC. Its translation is CASSDDGYYGYTF.

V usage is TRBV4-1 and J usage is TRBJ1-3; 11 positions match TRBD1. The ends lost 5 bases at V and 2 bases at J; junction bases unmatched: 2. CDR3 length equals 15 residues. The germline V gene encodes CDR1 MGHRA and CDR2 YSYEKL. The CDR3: CASSVDRGPGNTIYF. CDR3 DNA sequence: TGCGCCAGCAGCGTGGACAGGGGGCCTGGAAACACCATATATTTT.

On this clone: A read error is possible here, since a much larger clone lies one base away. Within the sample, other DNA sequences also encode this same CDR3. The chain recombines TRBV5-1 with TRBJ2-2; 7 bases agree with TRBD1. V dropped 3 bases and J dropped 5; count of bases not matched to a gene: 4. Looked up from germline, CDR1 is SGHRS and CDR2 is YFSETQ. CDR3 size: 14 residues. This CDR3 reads CASSWGTATGELFF. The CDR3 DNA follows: TGCGCCAGCAGCTGGGGGACAGCTACCGGGGAGCTGTTTTTT.

The CDR3 nucleotides are TGCGCCAGCAGCCAACCAACGGTGAACACTGAAGCTTTCTTT. Translated: CASSQPTVNTEAFF. The V gene is TRBV4-1, the J gene TRBJ1-1, with D unclear. CDR1 MGHRA and CDR2 YSYEKL come from the germline V gene. V gave up 2 bases and J gave up 0 bases, with 7 bases separating them. This CDR3 has 14 amino acids.